A single sample is the source of the 16 T cell receptor beta chains below, sequenced in a study of control samples from healthy donors and cancer patients. The table came from immunoSEQ multiplex PCR; TCRdb's copy has only in-frame clones and leaves some out. The table records 110,000 or so clones, 75% to 90% of them present only once. Specimen: blood. These receptors came from a woman aged 45 to 65 in good health.

This clone was seen repeatedly, ten times or more. The CDR3 sequence is CASSSERTDDNTEAFF. The CDR3 DNA reads as TGTGCCAGCAGCTCGGAGCGGACAGATGATAACACTGAAGCTTTCTTT. The rearrangement links TRBV5-6 to TRBJ1-1; a possible D gene is TRBD1 (6 bases). Trimming took off 3 bases at V and 2 bases at J, with 17 bases between the two ends. This CDR3 spans 16 amino acids. From germline, CDR1 is SGHDT and CDR2 YYEEEE.

The V gene is TRBV5-4, the J gene TRBJ1-4; 9 bases are shared with TRBD1. CDR3 size: 15 residues. Losses at the gene ends were 4 bases for V and 11 bases for J; bases not matched to a gene: 12. CDR1 is SGHNT and CDR2 is YYREEE in the germline V gene (reference sequence). CDR3 amino acids: CASSPSHRGPRKLFF. The CDR3 coding sequence is TGTGCCAGCAGCCCATCTCACAGGGGGCCTAGGAAACTGTTTTTT.

The genes are TRBV5-6 and TRBJ1-1, with a tentative D call TRBD1 (6 bases). With 2 bases removed from V and 0 bases from J, the gap between germline ends came to 14 bases. The length of the CDR3 is 16 residues. Looked up from germline, CDR1 is SGHDT and CDR2 is YYEEEE. CDR3 sequence (DNA): TGTGCCAGCAGCTTCCAGGGGCGAGCTCTGAACACTGAAGCTTTCTTT. It codes for CASSFQGRALNTEAFF.

The chain combines TRBV30 with TRBJ2-1; D remains unclear. The germline CDR1 and CDR2 sequences are GTSNPN and SVGIG (reference sequence). The CDR3 is 11 residues long. Trimming took off 3 bases at V and 7 bases at J, with 7 bases between the two ends. The CDR3 nucleotides read TGTGCCTGGAGAGCAAGAAATGAGCAGTTCTTC. Protein: CAWRARNEQFF. The whole variable domain, filled in from reference TRBV30 and TRBJ2-1, reads SQTIHQWPATLVQPVGSPLSLECTVEGTSNPNLYWYRQAAGRGLQLLFYSVGIGQISSEVPQNLSASRPQDRQFILSSKKLLLSDSGFYLCAWRARNEQFFGPGTRLTVL.

This rearrangement joins TRBV7-8 to TRBJ1-4; D is ambiguous. CDR1 and CDR2 from the germline V gene are SGHVS and FQNEAQ. V was trimmed by 3 bases and J by 0 bases, leaving 8 bases between them. The CDR3 consists of 15 residues. CDR3 amino acids: CASSFHSATNEKLFF. The CDR3 DNA is TGTGCCAGCAGCTTCCACAGTGCAACTAATGAAAAACTGTTTTTT.

This chain connects TRBV9 to TRBJ2-1; D is undetermined. V lost 0 bases, J lost 5 bases, and 6 bases lay in between. Germline V gives CDR1 SGDLS, CDR2 YYNGEE. This CDR3 has 13 residues. The CDR3 DNA sequence: TGTGCCAGCAGCGTAGCCGGTAACAATGAGCAGTTCTTC. It encodes CASSVAGNNEQFF.

The sample holds one count of this clone. This sequence joins TRBV20-1 and TRBJ2-3; no definite D call. Trimming removed 7 bases at V and 0 bases at J, with 5 bases between. Germline assignment: CDR1 DFQATT and CDR2 SNEGSKA (reference sequence). This CDR3 spans 11 amino acids. Written as DNA, the CDR3 is TGCAGTGGACGGAGCACAGATACGCAGTATTTT. This encodes CSGRSTDTQYF.

The rearrangement joins TRBV20-1 to TRBJ2-6; D uncertain. This CDR3 contains 15 residues. Trimming cost V 3 bases and J 1 base, with 10 bases left between them. Per the germline V gene, CDR1 is DFQATT and CDR2 is SNEGSKA (reference sequence). CDR3 coding DNA: TGCAGTGCTAGTGAGAGATTGTCTGGGGCCAACGTCCTGACTTTC. Its protein is CSASERLSGANVLTF.

This chain joins TRBV24-1 and TRBJ2-2; D assignment may be TRBD1 or TRBD2 (5 bases each). Per the germline V gene, CDR1 is KGHDR and CDR2 is SFDVKD. This CDR3 is built from 12 residues. The V end was cut by 12 bases, the J end by 0 bases, with 7 bases between. Written as DNA, the CDR3 is TGTGCCTCGGGACCGAACACCGGGGAGCTGTTTTTT. Translating gives CASGPNTGELFF.

Only a few counts were recorded for this clone. This chain's CDR3 is CASSVGRGKAGELFF. For the CDR3, the DNA is TGTGCCAGCAGTGTTGGGAGGGGGAAGGCCGGGGAGCTGTTTTTT. V and J are TRBV2 and TRBJ2-2; perhaps TRBD2 as D (7 bases). The CDR3 extends over 15 amino acids. V was trimmed by 4 bases and J by 6 bases, leaving 15 bases between them. Germline-derived CDR1 and CDR2 are SNHLY and FYNNEI.

J is TRBJ1-1 and V is TRBV2; D ambiguous. The V gene's germline CDR1 is SNHLY and CDR2 FYNNEI. The CDR3 runs to 13 residues. Trimming pared 7 bases from V and 0 bases from J, leaving 9 bases between. DNA for the CDR3: TGTGCCAGCAACCCAGCATTGAACACTGAAGCTTTCTTT. Its translation is CASNPALNTEAFF.

The chain employs TRBV5-1 and TRBJ1-2, with TRBD1 as a possible D gene (6 bases). V was shortened by 0 bases and J by 2 bases, with 11 bases between the two germline ends. The germline CDR1 and CDR2 sequences are SGHRS and YFSETQ. This CDR3 has 15 residues. The CDR3: CASSLEQGGNYGYTF. The CDR3 DNA reads TGCGCCAGCAGCTTGGAACAGGGCGGAAACTATGGCTACACCTTC.

This chain links TRBV30 with TRBJ2-2; unclear D gene. This CDR3 is built from 14 residues. V lost 2 bases, J lost 7 bases, and 14 bases lay in between. Germline V CDR1 and CDR2: GTSNPN, SVGIG (reference sequence). CDR3 in amino acids: CAWSYRAAGGELFF. For the CDR3, the DNA is TGTGCCTGGAGTTACCGGGCAGCCGGCGGGGAGCTGTTTTTT. The full variable domain, in which reference TRBV30 and TRBJ2-2 provide the parts outside the CDR3, is SQTIHQWPATLVQPVGSPLSLECTVEGTSNPNLYWYRQAAGRGLQLLFYSVGIGQISSEVPQNLSASRPQDRQFILSSKKLLLSDSGFYLCAWSYRAAGGELFFGEGSRLTVL.

By proportion, this clone is large. The rearrangement joins TRBV6-5 to TRBJ1-2; TRBD1 matches at 9 bases. This CDR3 has 13 amino acids. Germline V gene sequence: CDR1 MNHEY, CDR2 SVGAGI. V was pared by 6 bases and J by 11 bases, with 10 bases of the junction left unmatched. The CDR3 is CASSVQGATTYTF. The CDR3 region has the DNA TGTGCCAGCAGCGTACAGGGGGCCACAACGTACACCTTC.

This chain links TRBV6-5 with TRBJ2-7, with D perhaps assigned TRBD1 or TRBD2 (5 bases each). V gave up 2 bases and J gave up 7 bases, with 15 bases separating them. The CDR3 loop spans 14 amino acids. Germline-derived CDR1 and CDR2 are MNHEY and SVGAGI. CDR3 nucleotides: TGTGCCAGCAGTTACGGCGCACGCAGGGAGGAGCAGTACGTC. This sequence encodes CASSYGARREEQYV.

This clone occurred once. The chain recombines TRBV28 with TRBJ1-3, with a tentative D call TRBD1 (5 bases). V was shortened by 3 bases and J by 0 bases, with 15 bases between the two germline ends. Germline loops: CDR1 MDHEN, CDR2 SYDVKM. The CDR3 is 17 residues long. The CDR3, as DNA: TGTGCCAGCAGTTTCCTTGGGGAGGGGAGCTCTGGAAACACCATATATTTT. The encoded protein is CASSFLGEGSSGNTIYF.